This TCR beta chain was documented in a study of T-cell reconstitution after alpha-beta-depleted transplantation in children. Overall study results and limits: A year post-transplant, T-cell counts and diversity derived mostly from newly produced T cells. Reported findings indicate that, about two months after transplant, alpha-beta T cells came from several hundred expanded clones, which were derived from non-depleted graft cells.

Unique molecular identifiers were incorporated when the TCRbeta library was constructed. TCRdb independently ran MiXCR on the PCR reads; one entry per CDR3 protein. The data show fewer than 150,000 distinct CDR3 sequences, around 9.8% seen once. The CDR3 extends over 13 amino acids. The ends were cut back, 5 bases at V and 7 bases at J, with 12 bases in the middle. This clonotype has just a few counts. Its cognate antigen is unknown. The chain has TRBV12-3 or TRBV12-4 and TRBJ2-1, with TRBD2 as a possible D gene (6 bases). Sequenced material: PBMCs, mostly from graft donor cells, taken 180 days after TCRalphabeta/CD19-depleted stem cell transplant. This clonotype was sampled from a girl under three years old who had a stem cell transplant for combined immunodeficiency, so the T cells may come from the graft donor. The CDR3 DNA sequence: TGTGCCAGCAGTCCCGGGACTTTAAATGAGCAGTTCTTC. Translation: CASSPGTLNEQFF.